The clone carrying this TCR beta chain was seen more than once but under ten times. The V gene's germline CDR1 is SGHTA and CDR2 FQGTGA. The CDR3 consists of 16 residues. The V and J ends lost 1 base and 0 bases respectively, with 10 bases between them. These data originate in a study of T cells after yellow fever vaccination. One entry per CDR3 protein, called by TCRdb with MiXCR from the 5' RACE reads. Of roughly 170,000 distinct CDR3 sequences in the sample, approximately 6.2% are singletons; the top ten hold nearly 3%. The chain uses TRBV7-3 and TRBJ1-3; D is unclear. Here the sequenced sample was CD4+ T cells sorted from PBMCs, taken on the day of the first yellow fever vaccination. This clonotype originated in a man between 18 and 35 years old who received the YFV17D yellow fever vaccine. CDR3 amino acids: CASSLNPPISGNTIYF. The CDR3 DNA follows: TGTGCCAGCAGCTTAAACCCTCCTATCTCTGGAAACACCATATATTTT.